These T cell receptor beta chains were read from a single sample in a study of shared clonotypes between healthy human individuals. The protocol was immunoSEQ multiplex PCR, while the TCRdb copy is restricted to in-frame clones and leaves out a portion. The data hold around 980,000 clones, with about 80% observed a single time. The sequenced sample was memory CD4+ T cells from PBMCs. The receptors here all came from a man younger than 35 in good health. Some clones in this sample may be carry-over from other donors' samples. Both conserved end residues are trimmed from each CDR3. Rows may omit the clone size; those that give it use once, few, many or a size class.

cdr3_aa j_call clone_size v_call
ASRPGRNSPLH TRBJ1-6 - TRBV2
ATSRDWVRAGARDNEQF TRBJ2-1 many TRBV15
SVGTQGSGANVLT TRBJ2-6 few TRBV29-1
ASSYSGQQNIQY TRBJ2-4 - TRBV6-5
AEGLADYNEQF TRBJ2-1 - TRBV11-2
ASTLDPTSGRNEQF TRBJ2-1 - TRBV5-1
ASSARDIGWGEQF TRBJ2-1 once TRBV9
SADGGETSTDTQY TRBJ2-3 - TRBV29-1
ASGLVGGQEQF TRBJ2-1 - TRBV12-5
ASSDNRNTGELF TRBJ2-2 - TRBV9
ASSSLLATSGRWRSGELF TRBJ2-2 - TRBV28
ASSRTTVGNQPQH TRBJ1-5 - TRBV28
ASRQGLNTGELF TRBJ2-2 - TRBV6-5
ASSSPPGGTKDNEQF TRBJ2-1 - TRBV5-4
ASRPPMGLQETQY TRBJ2-5 - TRBV6-6
SVGQGMGETQY TRBJ2-5 - TRBV29-1
ATSGQGAYEQF TRBJ2-1 - TRBV6-5
ASSLSLAGGSEQF TRBJ2-1 - TRBV5-1
ASSVGAVSGNTIY TRBJ1-3 - TRBV9
ASSQDRREASYNEQF TRBJ2-1 - TRBV4-3
ASSRRTSSGTDTQY TRBJ2-3 few TRBV5-6
ASSPGQSYEQY TRBJ2-7 - TRBV18
ASSLRTTTSYEQY TRBJ2-7 - TRBV7-2
SASPALLY TRBJ2-5 - TRBV20-1
ASSPSLWVMNTEAF TRBJ1-1 - TRBV7-2
ASSSRPGQTTQD TRBJ2-7 - TRBV6-6
ASSTERYEQY TRBJ2-7 - TRBV5-5
SVGTDTEAF TRBJ1-1 few TRBV20-1
ATSREILAKNIQY TRBJ2-4 - TRBV15
ASSPVGYEQY TRBJ2-7 - TRBV5-1
SVSGQGPEQY TRBJ2-7 - TRBV29-1
ASSKSPGQGGSNEQF TRBJ2-1 - TRBV5-4
ASSLNPSNTGELF TRBJ2-2 - TRBV7-3
ASSVSSDYGYT TRBJ1-2 - TRBV9
ASSMQRNTEAF TRBJ1-1 - TRBV7-3
ASNTDRGQTYEQY TRBJ2-7 few TRBV5-8
ASSPRAAGTGELF TRBJ2-2 once TRBV7-2
ASRPGPRNEQF TRBJ2-1 - TRBV6-5
ASSLGIAGGLETQY TRBJ2-5 - TRBV5-1
ASRTGLTNYGYT TRBJ1-2 - TRBV2
ASSVAGSLPYGYT TRBJ1-2 - TRBV9
ASSLARDTQY TRBJ2-3 - TRBV7-2
AWSQTSQETQY TRBJ2-5 - TRBV30
ASKGQPVVNTEAF TRBJ1-1 - TRBV5-5
ATERGTT TRBJ1-2 - TRBV28
ASSLVPHGSEQY - - TRBV27
ASSTTRGRYEQY TRBJ2-7 - TRBV6-1
AIRGQGAPGGFRGNTEAF TRBJ1-1 - TRBV10-3
ASSPQGADTQY TRBJ2-3 - TRBV6-6
ATGAGGTGTNNEQF TRBJ2-1 - TRBV5-4
ASSLSGSYEQY TRBJ2-7 - TRBV27
ASSFPGTPNTEAF TRBJ1-1 - TRBV28
ASSWERNTEAF TRBJ1-1 few TRBV9
ASSLIGGTYNEQF TRBJ2-1 once TRBV7-7